What follows is one T cell receptor (beta chain) and its context. This clonotype has only a few counts. Which antigen it targets is not known. Base qualities were left out, and no much larger clone turns up one base away. Sequencer: Illumina HiSeq 1500. TCRdb passed the public sequencing reads through fastp at Q25 and MiXCR, retaining productive beta sequences. Each record represents a unique CDR3 protein, reported with the most common genes and DNA among its rows. This sample is represented by about 920,000 distinct CDR3 sequences; around a third of them were singletons. The leading ten clones occupy more than 13% of the sample. The treatment or condition label on this specimen signifies: in vitro stimulation with specific CMV peptide epitopes to enrich CMV-specific T cells. The sample belongs to a study of T cell repertoires in cytomegalovirus infection (dated by TCRdb to between 2018 and 2021). About the full investigation: Recently identified HLA-C-restricted CMV epitopes, whose presentation resists viral immunomodulation, were targeted by peptide stimulations together with well-studied HLA-B-restricted epitopes. Because public TCR beta signatures pointed to carriage of CMV infection together with the matching HLA type, the HLA type of each donor mattered for the analysis. Study-wide conclusions, independent of this receptor: In both this cohort and an independent roughly 360-donor cohort, the cumulative frequency of public TCR beta family members distinguished carriers of CMV infection plus the relevant HLA type. The ex vivo response was dominated by HLA-C-restricted CMV-specific TCR beta clonotypes, which also provided the single most frequent clonotype in two of eight donors.

The CDR3 spans 17 residues, from the cysteine through the phenylalanine. Only CDR3 DNA remains: 51 bases, in frame from the first base. The germline V gene sets CDR1 to KGHSH and CDR2 to LQKENI. At the junction V is shortened by 2 bases and J by 1 base; bases outside the gene matches: 9. The source of this sequence is a human donor in good health (CMV status not recorded). Some clones in this sample may be carry-over from other donors' samples. The receptor chain draws on TRBV18 and TRBJ2-5; 8 middle bases align to TRBD1. Specimen: cultured CD8+ T cells from PBMCs, collected from culture after CMV antigen stimulation. The CDR3 region has the sequence CASSPENGQGFQETQYF. The DNA sequence is as follows: TGTGCCAGCTCACCAGAAAATGGACAGGGCTTCCAAGAGACCCAGTACTTC.